These 3 T cell receptor beta chains were all obtained from the same sample, sequenced in a study of long-term antiretroviral therapy in people with HIV. Survey-level resolution applied to immunoSEQ assay v3.0. The data were produced by immunoSEQ multiplex PCR, yet TCRdb's version contains in-frame clones alone and is incomplete. The table lists tens of thousands of clones, 80% to 85% of them singletons, with 5% to 7% in the top ten. Sequencing was performed on unsorted PBMCs, taken 0.2 years after starting antiretroviral therapy. The receptors originated from a woman aged 25-40 years with HIV.

Here the CDR3 reads CAWSAGGAANYGYTF. CDR3 in DNA: TGTGCCTGGAGTGCAGGGGGGGCAGCTAACTATGGCTACACCTTC. This chain joins TRBV30 and TRBJ1-2; 7 bases are shared with TRBD1. This CDR3 spans 15 amino acids. Germline V gene lookup returns CDR1 GTSNPN and CDR2 SVGIG (reference sequence). The ends lost 1 base at V and 0 bases at J; junction bases unmatched: 5.

The CDR3: CASSLRGGESGANVLTF. The DNA for the CDR3 is TGTGCCAGCAGCTTGAGGGGGGGGGAGTCTGGGGCCAACGTCCTGACTTTC. The chain has TRBV5-6 and TRBJ2-6, with D possibly being TRBD2 (7 bases). The germline V gene has CDR1 SGHDT and CDR2 YYEEEE. The CDR3 runs 17 residues. V was clipped by 1 base and J by 1 base, with 12 bases between them.

As for this clone: The sample has other DNA sequences that encode this CDR3 too. In DNA form, the CDR3 reads TGTGCCAGCAGTTACTCATATCGGGGTGGGGGATATGGCTACACCTTC. It yields the protein CASSYSYRGGGYGYTF. The chain is built from TRBV6-5 and TRBJ1-2, with D possibly matching TRBD1 (5 bases). The CDR3 covers 16 residues. The V and J ends lost 0 bases and 5 bases respectively, with 16 bases between them. CDR1 MNHEY and CDR2 SVGAGI come from the germline V gene.